Shown below are 18 T cell receptor beta chains from a single sample sequenced in a study of Tregs in tolerant kidney transplant recipients (dated by TCRdb to the late 2010s). The library was produced with the immunoSEQ multiplex PCR assay. Sourced from immuneACCESS, this table was stored by TCRdb with only in-frame sequences that have V and J called. A share of the clones is absent; for the studies checked, an unresolved V gene accounts for under half, and the remainder has no known explanation. The sample profile shows about 120,000 clones; roughly nine tenths of them were found once. Over 0.5% of the sample lies in the top ten. Sequencing used CD4+ T cells from blood. Receptors were obtained from a human donor in good health.

The chain employs TRBV7-2 and TRBJ2-1; 9 bases align to TRBD1. Germline V gene lookup returns CDR1 SGHTA and CDR2 FQGNSA. The CDR3 consists of 15 residues. V lost 0 bases to trimming and J lost 9 bases; unmatched junction nucleotides: 6. CDR3 sequence: CASSLAKDRGPEQFF. CDR3 DNA sequence: TGTGCCAGCAGCTTAGCTAAGGACAGGGGTCCTGAGCAGTTCTTC.

The rearrangement joins TRBV9 to TRBJ2-2; the D call may be TRBD1 or TRBD2 (5 bases each). V lost 4 bases and J lost 2, with 15 bases in between. Germline assignment: CDR1 SGDLS and CDR2 YYNGEE. The CDR3 length is 16 residues. The DNA for the CDR3 is TGTGCCAGCAGCCGGGCTGGGACCGTTAACACCGGGGAGCTGTTTTTT. It specifies CASSRAGTVNTGELFF.

V gene TRBV2 combines with J gene TRBJ2-7; 13 nucleotides match TRBD2. The germline V gene has CDR1 SNHLY and CDR2 FYNNEI. The ends lost 7 bases at V and 3 bases at J; junction bases unmatched: 6. This CDR3 is 15 amino acids long. The CDR3 sequence: CASTRLAGGDYEQYF. The CDR3 bases are TGTGCCAGCACTCGACTAGCGGGAGGCGACTACGAGCAGTACTTC.

This clone was seen a single time. The chain recombines TRBV5-1 with TRBJ2-7; D is perhaps TRBD1 (5 bases). The germline gives CDR1 SGHRS, CDR2 YFSETQ. CDR3 size: 14 residues. Trimming cost V 4 bases and J 0 bases, with 11 bases left between them. The CDR3 region is CASSQQVHSYEQYF. CDR3 in DNA: TGCGCCAGCAGCCAACAGGTTCACTCCTACGAGCAGTACTTC.

The genes are TRBV11-2 and TRBJ2-3; D is undetermined. Germline CDR1 and CDR2: SGHAT and FQNNGV. Trimming removed 7 bases at V and 0 bases at J, with 14 bases between. The CDR3 has 15 amino acids. The CDR3 nucleotides read TGTGCCAGCAACCAACAAGGAAGGAGCACAGATACGCAGTATTTT. The encoded protein is CASNQQGRSTDTQYF. Complete variable domain (other parts from reference TRBV11-2 and TRBJ2-3): EAGVAQSPRYKIIEKRQSVAFWCNPISGHATLYWYQQILGQGPKLLIQFQNNGVVDDSQLPKDRFSAERLKGVDSTLKIQPAKLEDSAVYLCASNQQGRSTDTQYFGPGTRLTVL.

The genes are TRBV6-6 and TRBJ1-1; D gene uncertain. Germline CDR1 reads MNHNY; CDR2 reads SVGAGI (reference sequence). Deletions cut 6 bases from V and 2 bases from J, with 16 bases between. The CDR3 totals 15 residues. The CDR3 region is CASRLRIESNTEAFF. In DNA form, the CDR3 reads TGTGCCAGCAGATTACGGATAGAGTCTAACACTGAAGCTTTCTTT.

The rearrangement uses TRBV30 and TRBJ2-1, with 7 bases identical to TRBD2. Germline V gene lookup returns CDR1 GTSNPN and CDR2 SVGIG (reference sequence). The length of the CDR3 is 16 residues. The ends lost 1 base at V and 7 bases at J; junction bases unmatched: 13. The CDR3 region is CAWSGYGGLGENEQFF. The CDR3 DNA is TGTGCCTGGAGTGGCTACGGGGGGTTAGGGGAGAATGAGCAGTTCTTC.

This chain joins TRBV5-6 and TRBJ2-7; 7 bases line up with TRBD1. CDR1 and CDR2 from the germline V gene are SGHDT and YYEEEE. This CDR3 contains 14 residues. With V trimmed by 5 bases and J by 0 bases, 5 bases remained unmatched. CDR3 in DNA: TGTGCCAGCAGAAAACGACAGGGCTCCTACGAGCAGTACTTC. This gives the protein CASRKRQGSYEQYF. Combining the CDR3 with reference TRBV5-6 and TRBJ2-7 gives the whole variable domain DAGVTQSPTHLIKTRGQQVTLRCSPKSGHDTVSWYQQALGQGPQFIFQYYEEEERQRGNFPDRFSGHQFPNYSSELNVNALLLGDSALYLCASRKRQGSYEQYFGPGTRLTVT.

The chain employs TRBV29-1 and TRBJ2-7; 9 positions agree with TRBD1. Germline-derived CDR1 and CDR2 are SQVTM and ANQGSEA. J gave up 6 bases and V 1 base, and 7 bases lay outside the gene matches. This CDR3 is built from 14 residues. This CDR3 is CSVEVRDRVAEQYF. CDR3 in DNA: TGCAGCGTTGAAGTCCGGGACAGGGTAGCCGAGCAGTACTTC.

The chain carries TRBV6-1 and TRBJ2-6; D call uncertain. CDR1 MNHNS and CDR2 SASEGT come from the germline V gene. V shed 2 bases and J shed 1 base, with 6 bases lying between them. The CDR3 contains 15 residues. As DNA, the CDR3 is TGTGCCAGCAGTGAACACGGATCTGGGGCCAACGTCCTGACTTTC. Translation: CASSEHGSGANVLTF.

The J gene is TRBJ1-1, the V gene TRBV19; D not resolved. Trimming pared 5 bases from V and 2 bases from J, leaving 9 bases between. The CDR3 is 13 residues long. Germline V CDR1 and CDR2: LNHDA, SQIVND (reference sequence). Written as DNA, the CDR3 is TGTGCCAGTAGTGAAGGACTAAACACTGAAGCTTTCTTT. It yields the protein CASSEGLNTEAFF.

The chain is built from TRBV19 and TRBJ2-2; D is possibly TRBD1 (6 bases). Germline loops: CDR1 LNHDA, CDR2 SQIVND (reference sequence). The CDR3 has 15 amino acids. V was pared by 7 bases and J by 1 base, with 13 bases between. CDR3 region: CASKRQVQNTGELFF. As DNA, the CDR3 is TGTGCCAGTAAAAGACAGGTCCAGAACACCGGGGAGCTGTTTTTT.

The V gene is TRBV5-1, the J gene TRBJ2-3; D unresolved. Germline V lookup: CDR1 SGHRS, CDR2 YFSETQ. The V end was cut by 4 bases, the J end by 4 bases, with 16 bases between. The length of the CDR3 is 15 residues. This chain's CDR3 is CASSAGALGSDTQYF. CDR3 sequence (DNA): TGCGCCAGCAGCGCTGGAGCGTTAGGGTCAGATACGCAGTATTTT.

The chain recombines TRBV7-8 with TRBJ1-1; no clear D. Trimming shortened V by 5 bases and J by 7 bases, and 14 bases separated the two germline ends. Germline V gives CDR1 SGHVS, CDR2 FQNEAQ. The CDR3 has 13 residues. The CDR3 sequence is CASSPGNWFEAFF. CDR3 nucleotides: TGTGCCAGCAGCCCGGGAAATTGGTTTGAAGCTTTCTTT. The variable domain in full, completed from reference TRBV7-8 and TRBJ1-1, reads GAGVSQSPRYKVAKRGQDVALRCDPISGHVSLFWYQQALGQGPEFLTYFQNEAQLDKSGLPSDRFFAERPEGSVSTLKIQRTQQEDSAVYLCASSPGNWFEAFFGQGTRLTVV.

This clone was counted a single time. The gene calls are TRBV7-8 and TRBJ2-1; 11 positions match TRBD2. The CDR3 consists of 19 residues. From germline, CDR1 is SGHVS and CDR2 FQNEAQ. After removal of 5 bases from V and 4 bases from J, the junction contained 16 bases not matched to a gene. This chain's CDR3 is CASSPRRGGTSGPYNEQFF. The CDR3 DNA reads as TGTGCCAGCAGCCCGCGCCGCGGAGGGACTAGCGGACCTTACAATGAGCAGTTCTTC.

The rearrangement uses TRBV27 and TRBJ2-4; D might be TRBD1 (5 bases). The CDR3 extends over 19 amino acids. Germline CDR1 and CDR2: MNHEY and SMNVEV (reference sequence). V lost 5 bases and J lost 0, with 23 bases in between. The DNA for the CDR3 is TGTGCCAGCAGTCCCCCCCGGGCCCTAAAAGGGGTAGCCAAAAACATTCAGTACTTC. It is translated as CASSPPRALKGVAKNIQYF.

This chain connects TRBV6-1 to TRBJ2-7; TRBD1 aligns across 7 bases. V was clipped by 10 bases and J by 4 bases; unmatched bases: 7. The germline CDR1 and CDR2 sequences are MNHNS and SASEGT. CDR3 length: 12 residues. The CDR3 bases are TGTGCCACGGACAGGACCGCATACGAGCAGTACTTC. As protein: CATDRTAYEQYF.

This chain joins TRBV5-1 and TRBJ1-2; 10 bases agree with TRBD1. The CDR3 is 15 residues long. The V gene end was trimmed by 4 bases and the J gene end by 7 bases; junction bases not matched to a gene: 10. Germline CDR1 is SGHRS and CDR2 is YFSETQ. The CDR3 protein is CASSPRQGALSGYTF. CDR3 nucleotide sequence: TGCGCCAGCAGCCCTAGACAGGGGGCGTTGTCTGGCTACACCTTC.